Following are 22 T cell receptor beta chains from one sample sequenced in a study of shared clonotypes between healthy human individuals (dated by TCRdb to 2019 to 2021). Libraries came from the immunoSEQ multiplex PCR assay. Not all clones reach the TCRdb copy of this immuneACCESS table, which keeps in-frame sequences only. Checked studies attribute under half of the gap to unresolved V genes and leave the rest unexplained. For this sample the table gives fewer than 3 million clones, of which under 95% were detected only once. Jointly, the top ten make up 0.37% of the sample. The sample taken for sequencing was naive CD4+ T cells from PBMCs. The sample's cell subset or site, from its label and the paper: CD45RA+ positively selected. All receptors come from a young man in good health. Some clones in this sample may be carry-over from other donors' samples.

The CDR3 spells CASSPWNTDTSTDTQYF. The DNA for the CDR3 is TGTGCCAGCAGTCCTTGGAATACGGACACTAGCACAGATACGCAGTATTTT. The V call is TRBV2, the J call TRBJ2-3; tentative D call: TRBD1 (5 bases). Germline loops: CDR1 SNHLY, CDR2 FYNNEI. The ends were cut back, 5 bases at V and 0 bases at J, with 18 bases in the middle. The CDR3 has 17 amino acids.

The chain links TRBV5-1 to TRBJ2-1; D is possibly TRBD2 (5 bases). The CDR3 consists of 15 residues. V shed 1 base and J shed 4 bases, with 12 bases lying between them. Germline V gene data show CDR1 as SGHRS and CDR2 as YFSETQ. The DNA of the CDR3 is TGCGCCAGCAGCTTGAGTCCCGGGGATTACAATGAGCAGTTCTTC. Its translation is CASSLSPGDYNEQFF.

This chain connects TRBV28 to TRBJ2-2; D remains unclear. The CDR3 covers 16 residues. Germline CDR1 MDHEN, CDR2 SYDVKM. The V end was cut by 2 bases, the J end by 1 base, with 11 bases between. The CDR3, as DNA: TGTGCCAGCAGTTTAAGCCTCCCCAAGAACACCGGGGAGCTGTTTTTT. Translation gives CASSLSLPKNTGELFF.

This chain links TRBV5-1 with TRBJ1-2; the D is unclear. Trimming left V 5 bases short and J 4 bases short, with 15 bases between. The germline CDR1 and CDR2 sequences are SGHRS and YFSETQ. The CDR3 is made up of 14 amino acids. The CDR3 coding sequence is TGCGCCAGCAGAGCGGGTGAGCGCGGCTATGGCTACACCTTC. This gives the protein CASRAGERGYGYTF. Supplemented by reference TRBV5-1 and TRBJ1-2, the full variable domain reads KAGVTQTPRYLIKTRGQQVTLSCSPISGHRSVSWYQQTPGQGLQFLFEYFSETQRNKGNFPGRFSGRQFSNSRSEMNVSTLELGDSALYLCASRAGERGYGYTFGSGTRLTVV.

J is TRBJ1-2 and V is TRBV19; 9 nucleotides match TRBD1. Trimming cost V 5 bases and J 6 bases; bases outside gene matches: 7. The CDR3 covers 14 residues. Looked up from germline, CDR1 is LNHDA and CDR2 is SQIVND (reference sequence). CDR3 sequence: CASSFGTGRHGYTF. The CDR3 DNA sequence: TGTGCCAGTAGTTTCGGGACAGGGAGGCATGGCTACACCTTC.

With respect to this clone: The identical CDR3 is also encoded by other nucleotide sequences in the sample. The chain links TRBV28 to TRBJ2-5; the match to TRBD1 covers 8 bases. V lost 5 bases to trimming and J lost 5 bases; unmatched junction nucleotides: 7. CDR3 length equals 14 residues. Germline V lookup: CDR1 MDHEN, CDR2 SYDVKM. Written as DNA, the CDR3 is TGTGCCAGCAGTCCCCGAACAGGGGGGGAGACCCAGTACTTC. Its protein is CASSPRTGGETQYF. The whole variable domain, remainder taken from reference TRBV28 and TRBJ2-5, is DVKVTQSSRYLVKRTGEKVFLECVQDMDHENMFWYRQDPGLGLRLIYFSYDVKMKEKGDIPEGYSVSREKKERFSLILESASTNQTSMYLCASSPRTGGETQYFGPGTRLLVL.

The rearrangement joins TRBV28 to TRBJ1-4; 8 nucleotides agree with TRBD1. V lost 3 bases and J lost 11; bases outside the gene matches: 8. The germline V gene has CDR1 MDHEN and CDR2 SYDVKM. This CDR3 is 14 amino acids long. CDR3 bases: TGTGCCAGCAGTTTCGACAGGGGCTTTGAGAAACTGTTTTTT. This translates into CASSFDRGFEKLFF.

The CDR3 sequence: CASSVAEGGTGGNTIYF. Written as DNA, the CDR3 is TGTGCCAGCAGCGTAGCTGAGGGGGGAACAGGTGGAAACACCATATATTTT. The rearrangement uses TRBV9 and TRBJ1-3, with a possible D match to TRBD1 (6 bases). CDR3 length equals 17 residues. The germline CDR1 and CDR2 sequences are SGDLS and YYNGEE. Trimming took off 0 bases at V and 3 bases at J, with 16 bases between the two ends.

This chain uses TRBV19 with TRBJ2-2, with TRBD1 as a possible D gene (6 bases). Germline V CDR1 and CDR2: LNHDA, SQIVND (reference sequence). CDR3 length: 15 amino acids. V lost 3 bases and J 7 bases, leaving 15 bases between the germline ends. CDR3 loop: CASSMEQGGSGELFF. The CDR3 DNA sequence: TGTGCCAGTAGTATGGAACAGGGTGGGAGCGGGGAGCTGTTTTTT.

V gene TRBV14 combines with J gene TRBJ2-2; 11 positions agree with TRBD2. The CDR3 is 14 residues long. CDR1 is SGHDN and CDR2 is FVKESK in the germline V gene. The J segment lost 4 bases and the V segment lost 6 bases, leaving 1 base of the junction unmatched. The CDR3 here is CASRGLAVTGELFF. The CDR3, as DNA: TGTGCCAGCAGGGGACTAGCGGTCACCGGGGAGCTGTTTTTT.

CDR3 amino acids: CASSAHPGTGKPYEQYF. The CDR3 nucleotides read TGTGCCAGCAGTGCACATCCCGGGACAGGGAAGCCCTACGAGCAGTACTTC. The rearrangement joins TRBV6-1 to TRBJ2-7, with TRBD1 matching 9 bases. V lost 4 bases, J lost 2 bases, and 12 bases stayed unmatched. This CDR3 spans 17 amino acids. Germline CDR1 reads MNHNS; CDR2 reads SASEGT.

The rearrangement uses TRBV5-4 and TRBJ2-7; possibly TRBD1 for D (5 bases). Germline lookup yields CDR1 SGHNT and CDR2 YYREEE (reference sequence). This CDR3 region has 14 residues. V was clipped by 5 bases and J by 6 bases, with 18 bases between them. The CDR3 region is CASSDSLQRGEQYF. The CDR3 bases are TGTGCCAGCAGTGACAGTCTTCAAAGGGGCGAGCAGTACTTC.

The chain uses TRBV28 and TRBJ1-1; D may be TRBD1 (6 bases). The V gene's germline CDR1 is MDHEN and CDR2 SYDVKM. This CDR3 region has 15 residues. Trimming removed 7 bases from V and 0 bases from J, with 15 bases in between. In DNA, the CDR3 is TGTGCCAGCATAAGGGGGATTTGGATGAACACTGAAGCTTTCTTT. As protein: CASIRGIWMNTEAFF.

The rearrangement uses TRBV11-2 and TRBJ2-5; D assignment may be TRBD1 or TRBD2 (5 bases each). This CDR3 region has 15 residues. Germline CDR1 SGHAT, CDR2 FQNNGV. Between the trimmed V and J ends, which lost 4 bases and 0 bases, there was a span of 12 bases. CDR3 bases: TGTGCCAGCAGCTCCGGTCGGGACGACCAAGAGACCCAGTACTTC. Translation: CASSSGRDDQETQYF.

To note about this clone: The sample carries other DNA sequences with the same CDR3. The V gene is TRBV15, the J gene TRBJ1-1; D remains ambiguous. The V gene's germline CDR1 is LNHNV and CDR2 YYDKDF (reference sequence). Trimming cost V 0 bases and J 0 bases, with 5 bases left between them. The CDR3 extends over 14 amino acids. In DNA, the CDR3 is TGTGCCACCAGCAGAGACAGGATGAACACTGAAGCTTTCTTT. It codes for CATSRDRMNTEAFF.

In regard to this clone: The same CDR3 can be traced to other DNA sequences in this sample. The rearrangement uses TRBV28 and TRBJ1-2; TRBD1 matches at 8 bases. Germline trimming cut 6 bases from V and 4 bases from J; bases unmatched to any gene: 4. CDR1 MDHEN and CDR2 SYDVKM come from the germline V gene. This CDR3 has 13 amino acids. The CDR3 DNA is TGTGCCAGCAGCCCCGGGACAGGCTATGGCTACACCTTC. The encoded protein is CASSPGTGYGYTF.

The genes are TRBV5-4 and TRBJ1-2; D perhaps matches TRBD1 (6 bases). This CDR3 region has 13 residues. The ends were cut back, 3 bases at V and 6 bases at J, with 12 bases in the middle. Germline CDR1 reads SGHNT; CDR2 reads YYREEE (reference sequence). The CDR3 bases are TGTGCCAGCAGCTCCCGGTCAGGGGATGGCTACACCTTC. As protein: CASSSRSGDGYTF.

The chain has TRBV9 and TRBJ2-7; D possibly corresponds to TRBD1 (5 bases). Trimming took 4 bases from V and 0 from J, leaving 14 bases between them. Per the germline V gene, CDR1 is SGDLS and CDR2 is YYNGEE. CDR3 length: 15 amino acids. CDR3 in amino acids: CASSKRTRSSYEQYF. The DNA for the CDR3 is TGTGCCAGCAGCAAACGGACAAGGAGCTCCTACGAGCAGTACTTC.

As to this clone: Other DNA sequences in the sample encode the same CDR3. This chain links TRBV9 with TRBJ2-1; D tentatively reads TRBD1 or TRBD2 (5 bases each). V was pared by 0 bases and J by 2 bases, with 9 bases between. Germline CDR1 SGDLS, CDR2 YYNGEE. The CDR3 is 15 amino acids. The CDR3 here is CASSVEGDAYNEQFF. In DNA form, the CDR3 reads TGTGCCAGCAGCGTAGAAGGGGACGCCTACAATGAGCAGTTCTTC.

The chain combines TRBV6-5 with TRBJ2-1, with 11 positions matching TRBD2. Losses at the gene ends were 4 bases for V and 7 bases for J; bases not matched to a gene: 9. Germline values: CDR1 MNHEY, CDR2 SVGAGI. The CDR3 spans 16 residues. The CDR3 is CASSSQLAGVMNEQFF. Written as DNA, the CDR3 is TGTGCCAGCAGTTCCCAACTAGCGGGAGTTATGAATGAGCAGTTCTTC.

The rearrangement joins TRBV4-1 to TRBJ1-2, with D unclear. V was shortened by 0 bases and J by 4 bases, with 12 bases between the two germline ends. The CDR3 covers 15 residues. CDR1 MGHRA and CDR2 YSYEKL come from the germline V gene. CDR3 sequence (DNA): TGCGCCAGCAGCCAAGAGTCCGTACCCCCCTATGGCTACACCTTC. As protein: CASSQESVPPYGYTF.

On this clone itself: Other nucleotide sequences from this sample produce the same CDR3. The CDR3 sequence is CASSLGAGSYEQYF. The CDR3 nucleotides are TGTGCCAGCAGCTTAGGGGCGGGTTCTTACGAGCAGTACTTC. The chain is built from TRBV7-2 and TRBJ2-7, with D maybe TRBD2 (5 bases). CDR3 length equals 14 residues. The germline CDR1 and CDR2 sequences are SGHTA and FQGNSA. With 1 base removed from V and 4 bases from J, the gap between germline ends came to 11 bases.